A single sample is the source of the 28 T cell receptor beta chains below, sequenced in a study of cytomegalovirus exposure and HLA in healthy donors (dated by TCRdb to about 2017). Library construction relied on the immunoSEQ multiplex PCR assay. A mixture of 60 forward primers for TCR Vbeta segments and 13 reverse primers for TCR Jbeta segments was used in the multiplex PCR. TCRdb took over this immuneACCESS table, retaining in-frame rearrangements with V and J assigned. Such tables are incomplete; in checked studies, under half of the missing clones stem from an unresolved V gene, and the remainder is unexplained. Counted in this sample were some 65,000 clones; approximately 82% of them appeared once. The leading ten clones occupy approximately 2.9% of the sample. The sequencing input was PBMCs. The receptors come from a girl aged 10 to 17 in good health and CMV-seropositive.

V is TRBV30 and J is TRBJ1-6; the D is unclear. The CDR3 has 16 residues. Germline-derived CDR1 and CDR2 are GTSNPN and SVGIG (reference sequence). V was pared by 0 bases and J by 10 bases, with 19 bases between. CDR3 in DNA: TGTGCCTGGAGTGTACGATCGGGAGAGGACCGGTCACCCCTCCACTTT. Translated: CAWSVRSGEDRSPLHF.

V gene TRBV28 combines with J gene TRBJ2-7, with a possible D match to TRBD2 (5 bases). The CDR3 is 9 amino acids. The germline V gene has CDR1 MDHEN and CDR2 SYDVKM. CDR3 sequence (DNA): TGTGCGAGACCGGGAGAGCAGTACTTC. As protein: CARPGEQYF.

This rearrangement joins TRBV6-5 to TRBJ1-2; no clear D gene. Trimming removed 7 bases at V and 4 bases at J, with 10 bases between. This CDR3 spans 12 amino acids. CDR1 is MNHEY, CDR2 SVGAGI, per germline. CDR3 protein: CASTRGSYGYTF. The CDR3 DNA follows: TGTGCCAGCACGCGAGGTAGCTATGGCTACACCTTC.

The rearrangement joins TRBV25-1 to TRBJ1-4; tentatively, D is TRBD1 (6 bases). Germline V gene sequence: CDR1 MGHDK, CDR2 SYGVNS. This CDR3 spans 15 amino acids. The V end lost 5 bases, the J end lost 8 bases, and 18 bases lay between the germline ends. CDR3 sequence reads: CASSPGTKGAEKLFF. CDR3 coding DNA: TGTGCCAGCAGTCCCGGGACAAAGGGCGCCGAAAAACTGTTTTTT.

This rearrangement joins TRBV2 to TRBJ1-2; D gene ambiguous. This CDR3 spans 10 amino acids. Trimming took 8 bases from V and 8 from J, leaving 9 bases between them. The germline V gene has CDR1 SNHLY and CDR2 FYNNEI. DNA for the CDR3: TGTGCCAGCTTGTCGCGCGGCTACACCTTC. This translates into CASLSRGYTF.

The chain is built from TRBV6-1 and TRBJ2-7, with 7 positions matching TRBD1. The CDR3 contains 16 residues. Unmatched junction bases numbered 11, after V lost 4 bases and J lost 2 bases. CDR1 MNHNS and CDR2 SASEGT come from the germline V gene. The CDR3 loop reads CASSVQGTAGPYEQYF. The CDR3 DNA reads TGTGCCAGCAGTGTACAGGGGACAGCCGGACCCTACGAGCAGTACTTC.

This rearrangement joins TRBV10-2 to TRBJ1-1; maybe TRBD1 (5 bases). Trimming pared 2 bases from V and 0 bases from J, leaving 10 bases between. This CDR3 contains 15 residues. From germline, CDR1 is WSHSY and CDR2 SAAADI. Here the CDR3 reads CASSETRAMNTEAFF. CDR3 bases: TGCGCCAGCAGTGAGACCAGGGCTATGAACACTGAAGCTTTCTTT.

J is TRBJ1-2 and V is TRBV28; 9 bases fit TRBD1. CDR3 size: 15 residues. V shed 6 bases, J shed 5 bases, and the junction held 10 bases outside the gene matches. Germline V CDR1 and CDR2: MDHEN, SYDVKM. In DNA, the CDR3 is TGTGCCAGCAGAAAAAGACAGGGGGGGAGGTATGGCTACACCTTC. Translating it yields CASRKRQGGRYGYTF.

The CDR3 is CASSPRARRDEKLFF. CDR3 nucleotides: TGTGCCAGCTCACCAAGGGCCAGGCGGGATGAAAAACTGTTTTTT. The rearrangement links TRBV18 to TRBJ1-4; D uncertain. This CDR3 has 15 residues. Germline CDR1 reads KGHSH; CDR2 reads LQKENI. V lost 2 bases to trimming and J lost 6 bases, with 13 bases between them.

The chain carries TRBV6-1 and TRBJ1-6; perhaps TRBD1 as D (6 bases). The CDR3 covers 15 residues. V shed 3 bases and J shed 2 bases, with 8 bases lying between them. Germline V CDR1 and CDR2: MNHNS, SASEGT. The CDR3, as DNA: TGTGCCAGCAGTGACAGGGGCCCCTATAATTCACCCCTCCACTTT. This translates into CASSDRGPYNSPLHF.

The rearrangement joins TRBV30 to TRBJ2-7; D is perhaps TRBD1 (7 bases). Germline loops: CDR1 GTSNPN, CDR2 SVGIG (reference sequence). This CDR3 has 13 residues. Trimming took off 1 base at V and 6 bases at J, with 13 bases between the two ends. The CDR3 coding sequence is TGTGCCTGGAGTGCCCTCCAGGGGGGCGAGCAGTACTTC. Its protein product is CAWSALQGGEQYF.

For this clone: This sample includes further DNA sequences coding for the same CDR3. The V gene is TRBV29-1, the J gene TRBJ1-1, with D uncertain. Germline-derived CDR1 and CDR2 are SQVTM and ANQGSEA. CDR3 size: 13 residues. V dropped 1 base and J dropped 0 bases, with 6 bases sitting between them. The CDR3 DNA follows: TGCAGCGTTGAAGGGAGACTGAACACTGAAGCTTTCTTT. Its translation: CSVEGRLNTEAFF.

This clone was detected once. The chain combines TRBV28 with TRBJ1-3, with a possible D match to TRBD1 (6 bases). Germline lookup yields CDR1 MDHEN and CDR2 SYDVKM. V dropped 6 bases and J dropped 6 bases, with 15 bases sitting between them. This CDR3 spans 14 amino acids. CDR3 protein: CASSAPGHLNTIYF. DNA for the CDR3: TGTGCCAGCAGCGCACCGGGACATCTAAACACCATATATTTT.

The chain links TRBV9 to TRBJ1-4; 8 bases line up with TRBD1. V shed 0 bases and J 8 bases; nucleotides not matched to a gene: 3. The CDR3 extends over 14 amino acids. Germline CDR1 SGDLS, CDR2 YYNGEE. This CDR3 reads CASSVGQGKEKLFF. CDR3 DNA sequence: TGTGCCAGCAGCGTAGGACAGGGGAAGGAAAAACTGTTTTTT.

The rearrangement uses TRBV10-1 and TRBJ2-2; weak D call: TRBD1 (6 bases). The germline gives CDR1 WNHNN, CDR2 SYGVQD (reference sequence). The CDR3 runs to 15 residues. V shed 2 bases and J shed 3 bases, with 10 bases lying between them. The CDR3 spells CASSEGDIYTGELFF. The CDR3 DNA reads TGCGCCAGCAGTGAGGGGGACATCTACACCGGGGAGCTGTTTTTT.

The chain uses TRBV20-1 and TRBJ2-3; 8 nucleotides match TRBD1. This CDR3 has 11 amino acids. Germline V CDR1 and CDR2: DFQATT, SNEGSKA (reference sequence). Here the CDR3 reads CRTGDTDTQYF. CDR3 nucleotide sequence: TGCAGGACAGGGGACACAGATACGCAGTATTTT.

V is TRBV11-2 and J is TRBJ2-1; 10 bases line up with TRBD2. CDR1 is SGHAT, CDR2 FQNNGV, per germline. Trimming took 2 bases from V and 7 from J; bases not matched to a gene: 5. The CDR3 covers 15 residues. The CDR3 here is CASSLPLAGPNEQFF. The DNA of the CDR3 is TGTGCCAGCAGCTTACCACTAGCGGGACCGAATGAGCAGTTCTTC.

V usage is TRBV30 and J usage is TRBJ2-1, with no clear D. The CDR3 is 11 amino acids. V lost 6 bases and J 3 bases, leaving 6 bases between the germline ends. Per the germline V gene, CDR1 is GTSNPN and CDR2 is SVGIG (reference sequence). The CDR3 reads CACRVYNEQFF. DNA of the CDR3: TGTGCCTGTCGGGTCTACAATGAGCAGTTCTTC.

This chain links TRBV10-3 with TRBJ1-6, with 8 bases matching TRBD1. Germline V gives CDR1 ENHRY, CDR2 SYGVKD. The CDR3 runs to 15 residues. The ends lost 5 bases at V and 5 bases at J; junction bases unmatched: 5. The CDR3 sequence is CAISSPGQDNSPLHF. The CDR3 nucleotides read TGTGCCATCAGTAGTCCGGGACAGGATAATTCACCCCTCCACTTT.

This rearrangement joins TRBV18 to TRBJ2-1, with 7 bases lining up with TRBD1. V shed 6 bases, J shed 4 bases, and the junction held 9 bases outside the gene matches. This CDR3 is 15 amino acids long. Germline V lookup: CDR1 KGHSH, CDR2 LQKENI. The CDR3 DNA reads TGTGCCAGCTCTCGGCGACAGGGCGATTACAATGAGCAGTTCTTC. This translates into CASSRRQGDYNEQFF.

V usage is TRBV28 and J usage is TRBJ2-6; D might be TRBD1 (6 bases). Trimming removed 6 bases from V and 0 bases from J, with 15 bases in between. The length of the CDR3 is 17 residues. CDR1 is MDHEN and CDR2 is SYDVKM in the germline V gene. The CDR3 spells CASRKLTGLSGANVLTF. In nucleotides, the CDR3 is TGTGCCAGCAGGAAATTAACAGGGCTCTCTGGGGCCAACGTCCTGACTTTC. Using reference TRBV28 and TRBJ2-6 for the parts outside the CDR3, the full variable domain is DVKVTQSSRYLVKRTGEKVFLECVQDMDHENMFWYRQDPGLGLRLIYFSYDVKMKEKGDIPEGYSVSREKKERFSLILESASTNQTSMYLCASRKLTGLSGANVLTFGAGSRLTVL.

J is TRBJ2-2 and V is TRBV30; 7 nucleotides match TRBD1. The ends lost 4 bases at V and 6 bases at J; junction bases unmatched: 2. CDR1 and CDR2 from the germline V gene are GTSNPN and SVGIG (reference sequence). The CDR3 has 12 residues. The DNA for the CDR3 is TGTGCCTGGAATAGGGGGCCCGGGGAGCTGTTTTTT. Protein: CAWNRGPGELFF.

This chain joins TRBV4-3 and TRBJ1-2; no definite D call. V shed 0 bases and J shed 4 bases, with 18 bases lying between them. Germline CDR1 is LGHNA and CDR2 is YSLEER. The CDR3 consists of 17 residues. This CDR3 reads CASSQDRPRPNFYGYTF. CDR3 nucleotide sequence: TGCGCCAGCAGCCAAGATCGGCCCAGGCCCAATTTCTATGGCTACACCTTC.

This chain connects TRBV15 to TRBJ2-5; the match to TRBD1 covers 8 bases. The CDR3 loop spans 15 amino acids. V lost 0 bases and J lost 4; bases outside the gene matches: 4. The germline V gene encodes CDR1 LNHNV and CDR2 YYDKDF (reference sequence). The CDR3 region is CATSRDRTGPETQYF. The CDR3 bases are TGTGCCACCAGCAGAGACCGGACAGGGCCAGAGACCCAGTACTTC. Full variable domain (rest looked up from reference TRBV15 and TRBJ2-5): DAMVIQNPRYQVTQFGKPVTLSCSQTLNHNVMYWYQQKSSQAPKLLFHYYDKDFNNEADTPDNFQSRRPNTSFCFLDIRSPGLGDTAMYLCATSRDRTGPETQYFGPGTRLLVL.

This chain uses TRBV4-1 with TRBJ2-7; tentative D call: TRBD2 (5 bases). CDR3 size: 16 residues. V lost 4 bases, J lost 3 bases, and 19 bases lay in between. CDR1 and CDR2 (germline): MGHRA, YSYEKL. DNA for the CDR3: TGCGCCAGCAGCCTGGCTTTGATGAGCGGCCACTACGAGCAGTACTTC. This sequence encodes CASSLALMSGHYEQYF.

This clone has only one observation. The chain combines TRBV7-2 with TRBJ1-5; possible D gene TRBD1, 6 bases. This CDR3 comprises 19 residues. V lost 5 bases, J lost 2 bases, and 25 bases lay in between. Germline V CDR1 and CDR2: SGHTA, FQGNSA. Written as DNA, the CDR3 is TGTGCCAGCAGCCTAACCCAACCCAGGGGCTTACTGGGCAATCAGCCCCAGCATTTT. It translates to CASSLTQPRGLLGNQPQHF.

This chain uses TRBV11-2 with TRBJ2-1; TRBD2 is a possible D gene (5 bases). The CDR3 loop spans 16 amino acids. CDR1 and CDR2 from the germline V gene are SGHAT and FQNNGV. Trimming removed 5 bases at V and 9 bases at J, with 23 bases between. The CDR3 sequence is CASSELNSLWRSEQFF. CDR3 sequence (DNA): TGTGCCAGCAGCGAATTGAATAGCCTCTGGAGGAGTGAGCAGTTCTTC.

V is TRBV6-6 and J is TRBJ1-5; 10 nucleotides match TRBD1. Unmatched junction bases numbered 9, after V lost 6 bases and J lost 7 bases. The CDR3 covers 15 residues. Germline V gives CDR1 MNHNY, CDR2 SVGAGI (reference sequence). The CDR3 is CASRKTGGAEQPQHF. The DNA of the CDR3 is TGTGCCAGCAGGAAGACAGGGGGCGCAGAGCAGCCCCAGCATTTT.